Following are 24 T cell receptor beta chains from one sample sequenced in a study of neurological immune-mediated disorders. TCRdb reprocessed the 5' RACE reads via MiXCR and lists one record per CDR3 protein. The repertoire consists of approximately 41,000 distinct CDR3 sequences, with 2% to 3% occurring once and the leading ten covering 12%. The sequenced sample consisted of PBMCs. All receptors come from a man aged 25-45 years with multiple sclerosis.

This clonotype was observed at least ten times. The chain uses TRBV5-4 and TRBJ2-2; D possibly corresponds to TRBD1 (6 bases). The CDR3 extends over 17 amino acids. Germline assignment: CDR1 SGHNT and CDR2 YYREEE (reference sequence). V gave up 4 bases and J gave up 0 bases, with 16 bases separating them. CDR3 DNA sequence: TGTGCCAGCAGCCCACAGGGACGTCGAGCGAACACCGGGGAGCTGTTTTTT. This encodes CASSPQGRRANTGELFF.

This clonotype was found many times. The rearrangement links TRBV7-2 to TRBJ2-2; D is possibly TRBD2 (6 bases). The V end lost 3 bases, the J end lost 4 bases, and 18 bases lay between the germline ends. This CDR3 is 17 amino acids long. CDR1 SGHTA and CDR2 FQGNSA come from the germline V gene. The CDR3 DNA follows: TGTGCCAGCAGCTTCCCCTATCTAGCGTGGTCCACCGGGGAGCTGTTTTTT. This gives the protein CASSFPYLAWSTGELFF.

This clonotype was seen at least ten times. CDR3 sequence: CASNGGPRVTEAFF. As DNA, the CDR3 is TGTGCCAGCAATGGGGGTCCAAGGGTTACTGAAGCTTTCTTT. The J gene is TRBJ1-1, the V gene TRBV21-1; TRBD1, as called in the table, went unchecked against the DNA. TRBV21-1 is a pseudogene. This CDR3 spans 14 amino acids.

This clonotype was counted many times. This could be a read error, since a much larger clone is one nucleotide away. This CDR3 fails to terminate in the conserved phenylalanine or tryptophan, so it likely reflects a read error. The V and J genes are TRBV20-1 and TRBJ2-7; 8 bases agree with TRBD1. The V and J ends lost 5 bases and 0 bases, in that order; junction bases with no gene match: 12. Germline CDR1 is DFQATT and CDR2 is SNEGSKA (reference sequence). This CDR3 comprises 16 residues. In nucleotides, the CDR3 is TGCAGTGCTGTCGCCTACAGGGGGAAAAGCTCCTACGAGCAGTACTGC. Translation gives CSAVAYRGKSSYEQYC.

This clonotype was counted many times. The V call is TRBV29-1, the J call TRBJ2-7; D is perhaps TRBD1 or TRBD2 (5 bases each). The CDR3 consists of 17 residues. Germline-derived CDR1 and CDR2 are SQVTM and ANQGSEA. Trimming removed 0 bases from V and 5 bases from J, with 23 bases in between. Written as DNA, the CDR3 is TGCAGCGTTGAAGATCCATGGGGAGCAGGGAATACGCACGAGCAGTACTTC. Amino acids: CSVEDPWGAGNTHEQYF.

This clonotype was counted at least ten times. CDR3 nucleotides: TGTGCCAGCAGTTATGTTAACCCAGACTACGAGCAGTACTTC. Its protein product is CASSYVNPDYEQYF. The rearrangement joins TRBV6-2 or TRBV6-3 to TRBJ2-7; no clear D gene. Germline CDR1 and CDR2: MNHEY and SVGEGT. The CDR3 sequence is 14 residues long. Trimming left V 3 bases short and J 3 bases short, with 12 bases between.

This clonotype was observed many times. The chain is built from TRBV18 and TRBJ2-5, with D uncertain. CDR1 and CDR2 (germline): KGHSH, LQKENI. Trimming took 1 base from V and 7 from J, leaving 10 bases between them. CDR3 length: 13 residues. The CDR3 region has the DNA TGTGCCAGCTCACCACGGAACTCGGGGACCCAGTACTTC. Translated, it gives CASSPRNSGTQYF.

This clonotype has a handful of counts. V and J are TRBV3-1 and TRBJ1-1, with TRBD1 as a possible D gene (6 bases). V gave up 1 base and J gave up 5 bases, with 11 bases separating them. This CDR3 spans 14 amino acids. From germline, CDR1 is LGHDT and CDR2 YNNKEL (reference sequence). CDR3 bases: TGTGCCAGCAGCCAAGCCGGGGGGCGGACTGAAGCTTTCTTT. This translates into CASSQAGGRTEAFF.

This clonotype has ten or more counts. The chain carries TRBV9 and TRBJ2-1, with D possibly being TRBD2 (6 bases). The CDR3 consists of 17 residues. Per the germline V gene, CDR1 is SGDLS and CDR2 is YYNGEE. Trimming shortened V by 0 bases and J by 3 bases, and 16 bases separated the two germline ends. This CDR3 reads CASSVDGTPNSYNEQFF. DNA for the CDR3: TGTGCCAGCAGCGTAGACGGGACTCCTAATAGCTACAATGAGCAGTTCTTC.

In this sample, this clonotype turned up many times. The V call is TRBV20-1, the J call TRBJ2-1, with 7 bases identical to TRBD2. The CDR3 length is 14 residues. Losses at the gene ends were 0 bases for V and 6 bases for J; bases not matched to a gene: 5. Germline V gene lookup returns CDR1 DFQATT and CDR2 SNEGSKA (reference sequence). The CDR3 is CSARDLRTSNEQFF. CDR3 nucleotides: TGCAGTGCTAGAGACCTTAGGACTAGCAATGAGCAGTTCTTC.

This clonotype has ten or more counts. In DNA, the CDR3 is TGTGCCAGCATCCCTCCTTCGGATTACTATAGCAATCAGCCCCAGCATTTT. Translating it yields CASIPPSDYYSNQPQHF. The chain couples TRBV2 to TRBJ1-5; no clear D. CDR1 and CDR2 from the germline V gene are SNHLY and FYNNEI. Trimming shortened V by 7 bases and J by 0 bases, and 19 bases separated the two germline ends. The CDR3 is made up of 17 amino acids.

This clonotype was detected many times. V and J are TRBV18 and TRBJ1-2; D not resolved. Deletions cut 3 bases from V and 4 bases from J, with 9 bases between. CDR3 length equals 13 residues. CDR1 and CDR2 (germline): KGHSH, LQKENI. CDR3 nucleotide sequence: TGTGCCAGCTCACCGGACGGGAGCTATGGCTACACCTTC. Protein sequence: CASSPDGSYGYTF.

This clonotype was seen at least ten times. The rearrangement uses TRBV10-2 and TRBJ2-1; 7 bases are a match to TRBD2. The CDR3 covers 15 residues. With 6 bases clipped from V and 5 bases from J, the junction kept 10 bases outside the gene matches. Germline lookup yields CDR1 WSHSY and CDR2 SAAADI. CDR3 nucleotides: TGCGCCAGCAGCTATCCGGGTGCGGGGGACAATGAGCAGTTCTTC. Translated: CASSYPGAGDNEQFF.

This clonotype was detected ten times or more. This chain joins TRBV20-1 and TRBJ2-3; 9 bases fit TRBD2. The V and J ends lost 5 bases and 1 base, in that order; junction bases with no gene match: 13. CDR3 length: 17 residues. Germline V gives CDR1 DFQATT, CDR2 SNEGSKA (reference sequence). The CDR3 DNA is TGCAGTGCTGAGACTAGCGGTCCCCTTCGGGGCACAGATACGCAGTATTTT. This sequence encodes CSAETSGPLRGTDTQYF.

This clonotype was seen ten or more times. The chain couples TRBV6-4 to TRBJ2-3; no clear D. Trimming took off 2 bases at V and 1 base at J, with 4 bases between the two ends. The CDR3 runs to 13 residues. Germline CDR1 and CDR2: MRHNA and SNTAGT. In DNA form, the CDR3 reads TGTGCCAGCAGTGACAGGGGCACAGATACGCAGTATTTT. Its translation: CASSDRGTDTQYF.

In its sample, this clonotype was seen a few times. The chain joins TRBV20-1 to TRBJ2-1; possibly TRBD1 or TRBD2 for D (5 bases each). With 3 bases removed from V and 2 bases from J, the gap between germline ends came to 11 bases. Germline CDR1 DFQATT, CDR2 SNEGSKA (reference sequence). The CDR3 is 14 amino acids. CDR3 bases: TGCAGTGCTAGGAATGGGACCGCCTACAATGAGCAGTTCTTC. Translating gives CSARNGTAYNEQFF.

This clonotype showed up many times. The rearrangement uses TRBV12-3 or TRBV12-4 and TRBJ2-5; D uncertain. Trimming took off 6 bases at V and 5 bases at J, with 19 bases between the two ends. The CDR3 has 15 amino acids. This CDR3 reads CASSPWESPEETQYF. CDR3 nucleotides: TGTGCCAGCAGCCCTTGGGAATCCCCGGAGGAGACCCAGTACTTC.

The chain uses TRBV6-5 and TRBJ2-7; D is uncertain. Germline V CDR1 and CDR2: MNHEY, SVGAGI. CDR3 length equals 15 residues. The germline V and J ends were trimmed by 6 bases and 3 bases, with 18 bases remaining between them. In DNA, the CDR3 is TGTGCCAGCAGGGTTGGGCCTTTATTACTCTACGAGCAGTACTTC. The encoded protein is CASRVGPLLLYEQYF.

This clonotype was recorded many times. The gene calls are TRBV7-9 and TRBJ2-7; 9 bases match TRBD1. The CDR3 sequence is 15 residues long. J gave up 3 bases and V 5 bases, and 8 bases lay outside the gene matches. Germline lookup yields CDR1 SEHNR and CDR2 FQNEAQ (reference sequence). This CDR3 is CASSATTGGVYEQYF. In nucleotides, the CDR3 is TGTGCCAGCAGCGCGACGACAGGGGGGGTCTACGAGCAGTACTTC. Variable domain in full (rest from reference TRBV7-9 and TRBJ2-7): DTGVSQNPRHKITKRGQNVTFRCDPISEHNRLYWYRQTLGQGPEFLTYFQNEAQLEKSRLLSDRFSAERPKGSFSTLEIQRTEQGDSAMYLCASSATTGGVYEQYFGPGTRLTVT.

This clonotype was observed many times. The V gene is TRBV6-4, the J gene TRBJ2-3; unclear D gene. Trimming stripped 0 bases from V and 3 bases from J, with 4 bases between. Looked up from germline, CDR1 is MRHNA and CDR2 is SNTAGT. This CDR3 comprises 13 residues. The CDR3 region is CASSDSTTDTQYF. CDR3 DNA: TGTGCCAGCAGTGACTCGACGACAGATACGCAGTATTTT.

This clonotype was picked up many times. The V and J genes are TRBV27 and TRBJ1-6; 8 bases are shared with TRBD1. The CDR3 covers 13 residues. CDR1 and CDR2 (germline): MNHEY, SMNVEV (reference sequence). After removal of 8 bases from V and 10 bases from J, the junction contained 7 bases not matched to a gene. In nucleotides, the CDR3 is TGTGCCAGCCGATCCCGGGACAGGTCACCCCTCCACTTT. This sequence encodes CASRSRDRSPLHF.

This clonotype was recorded at least ten times. The gene calls are TRBV20-1 and TRBJ2-1; D is unresolved. The germline gives CDR1 DFQATT, CDR2 SNEGSKA (reference sequence). This CDR3 contains 14 residues. With 0 bases removed from V and 12 bases from J, the gap between germline ends came to 18 bases. The DNA for the CDR3 is TGCAGTGCTAGAGAGGATTGGGCTTCGAAGGCGCAGTTCTTC. Protein product: CSAREDWASKAQFF.

This clonotype was detected many times. V gene TRBV11-2 combines with J gene TRBJ2-1, with 9 bases fitting TRBD2. Germline CDR1 and CDR2: SGHAT and FQNNGV. The V segment lost 4 bases and the J segment 0 bases; nucleotides outside the gene matches: 4. The length of the CDR3 is 16 residues. CDR3 DNA sequence: TGTGCCAGCAGCTCGTATAGCGGGAGCTCCTACAATGAGCAGTTCTTC. It codes for CASSSYSGSSYNEQFF. The variable domain in full, with the rest retrieved from reference TRBV11-2 and TRBJ2-1, is EAGVAQSPRYKIIEKRQSVAFWCNPISGHATLYWYQQILGQGPKLLIQFQNNGVVDDSQLPKDRFSAERLKGVDSTLKIQPAKLEDSAVYLCASSSYSGSSYNEQFFGPGTRLTVL.

There are many counts of this clonotype. The chain couples TRBV11-2 to TRBJ2-1; 8 bases are shared with TRBD2. This CDR3 comprises 14 residues. Per the germline V gene, CDR1 is SGHAT and CDR2 is FQNNGV. The V gene end was trimmed by 5 bases and the J gene end by 7 bases; junction bases not matched to a gene: 7. Here the CDR3 DNA reads TGTGCCAGCAGCCGGACGGGGGGGCGAAATGAGCAGTTCTTC. It codes for CASSRTGGRNEQFF.